The 23 T cell receptor beta chains below come from one sample, sequenced in a study of identical twins. In TCRdb, the 5' RACE reads were re-called with MiXCR into one record per CDR3 protein. The sample comprises some 690,000 distinct CDR3 sequences, roughly 20% of which are singletons, and roughly 4.3% rests with the top ten. These data were likewise used in another study, on T cells expressing NK-cell markers.

Sequencing used PBMCs. The source is a woman between 18 and 30 years old in good health.

The chain couples TRBV12-3 or TRBV12-4 to TRBJ1-3; D perhaps matches TRBD1 (5 bases). This CDR3 is 15 amino acids long. Trimming left V 3 bases short and J 0 bases short, with 9 bases between. The CDR3 is CASSFTGGSGNTIYF. For the CDR3, the DNA is TGTGCCAGCAGTTTTACGGGGGGCTCTGGAAACACCATATATTTT.

DNA for the CDR3: TGTGCCAGCAGCTCGTCACCCGGGACCTCCTACAATGAGCAGTTCTTC. Encoded protein: CASSSSPGTSYNEQFF. The chain is built from TRBV7-3 and TRBJ2-1, with D perhaps being TRBD1 or TRBD2 (5 bases each). The V gene lost 4 bases and the J gene lost 0 bases, with 13 bases spanning the gap. The CDR3 spans 16 residues. Per the germline V gene, CDR1 is SGHTA and CDR2 is FQGTGA.

The rearrangement joins TRBV24-1 to TRBJ2-2, with TRBD2 identical over 7 bases. This CDR3 region has 14 residues. Germline CDR1 reads KGHDR; CDR2 reads SFDVKD. V shed 10 bases and J 0 bases; nucleotides not matched to a gene: 4. The CDR3 protein is CATASGPNTGELFF. The CDR3 region has the DNA TGTGCCACAGCTAGCGGACCGAACACCGGGGAGCTGTTTTTT.

V gene TRBV20-1 combines with J gene TRBJ2-7; weak D call: TRBD1 (6 bases). Germline V lookup: CDR1 DFQATT, CDR2 SNEGSKA (reference sequence). This CDR3 is built from 13 residues. With 3 bases removed from V and 3 bases from J, the gap between germline ends came to 12 bases. CDR3 sequence (DNA): TGCAGTGCTAGCTACAGGGCGGACTACGAGCAGTACTTC. The encoded protein is CSASYRADYEQYF.

This clonotype was counted at least ten times. This rearrangement joins TRBV12-3 or TRBV12-4 to TRBJ1-6; 8 positions agree with TRBD1. This CDR3 comprises 15 residues. The V and J ends lost 7 bases and 5 bases, in that order; junction bases with no gene match: 7. The CDR3 coding sequence is TGTGCCAGCACAGGGGGCGGTTTGAATAATTCACCCCTCCACTTT. Protein sequence: CASTGGGLNNSPLHF.

V is TRBV5-1 and J is TRBJ2-3, with unresolved D. The CDR3 spans 14 residues. The V end lost 1 base, the J end lost 6 bases, and 12 bases lay between the germline ends. The germline V gene has CDR1 SGHRS and CDR2 YFSETQ. The CDR3 DNA reads TGCGCCAGCAGCTTGACCCTAGGAACGGATACGCAGTATTTT. Protein sequence: CASSLTLGTDTQYF.

V usage is TRBV7-9 and J usage is TRBJ2-7, with a weak D call TRBD2 (5 bases). This CDR3 spans 15 amino acids. The V gene lost 3 bases and the J gene lost 6 bases, with 18 bases spanning the gap. Looked up from germline, CDR1 is SEHNR and CDR2 is FQNEAQ (reference sequence). For the CDR3, the DNA is TGTGCCAGCAGCTTGGTTCTGCCAGCGGTTGGCGAGCAGTACTTC. Its translation is CASSLVLPAVGEQYF.

The V call is TRBV9, the J call TRBJ1-2; no clear D gene. Trimming shortened V by 3 bases and J by 1 base, and 7 bases separated the two germline ends. Germline CDR1 reads SGDLS; CDR2 reads YYNGEE. The CDR3 is 13 residues long. CDR3 coding DNA: TGTGCCAGCAGCGGGAACTTTAACTATGGCTACACCTTC. This translates into CASSGNFNYGYTF.

The rearrangement uses TRBV30 and TRBJ2-5; D perhaps matches TRBD2 (5 bases). CDR1 and CDR2 from the germline V gene are GTSNPN and SVGIG (reference sequence). V was pared by 4 bases and J by 2 bases, with 11 bases between. The CDR3 extends over 13 amino acids. The CDR3 DNA reads as TGTGCCTGGACGGGGAGCGCTCAAGAGACCCAGTACTTC. Protein: CAWTGSAQETQYF.

The chain combines TRBV20-1 with TRBJ1-4, with 7 bases that match TRBD1. Germline lookup yields CDR1 DFQATT and CDR2 SNEGSKA (reference sequence). The CDR3 is made up of 12 amino acids. The junction had 1 base not matched to a gene; V was cut back by 4 bases and J by 5 bases. The CDR3 DNA sequence: TGCAGTGCTATCAGGGGGAATGAAAAACTGTTTTTT. Encoded protein: CSAIRGNEKLFF.

This clonotype was counted many times. The rearrangement links TRBV10-3 to TRBJ2-3; D gene ambiguous. V lost 7 bases and J lost 2, with 7 bases in between. Germline V gene data show CDR1 as ENHRY and CDR2 as SYGVKD. This CDR3 region has 12 residues. CDR3 bases: TGTGCCATCAAAGACAACACAGATACGCAGTATTTT. It codes for CAIKDNTDTQYF.

CDR3 nucleotides: TGTGCCAGCACCCCTTCACTTGGGGGTGATGAGCAGTTCTTC. Amino acid sequence: CASTPSLGGDEQFF. The chain links TRBV12-3 or TRBV12-4 to TRBJ2-1; D may match TRBD1 or TRBD2 (5 bases each). This CDR3 spans 14 amino acids. Trimming took off 7 bases at V and 8 bases at J, with 18 bases between the two ends.

This clonotype was found a few times. The gene calls are TRBV10-3 and TRBJ2-7; 8 bases line up with TRBD1. After removal of 3 bases from V and 0 bases from J, the junction contained 4 bases not matched to a gene. The CDR3 covers 15 residues. Germline V gene lookup returns CDR1 ENHRY and CDR2 SYGVKD. The CDR3 loop reads CAISEPGQGSYEQYF. CDR3 in DNA: TGTGCCATCAGTGAACCAGGACAGGGCTCCTACGAGCAGTACTTC.

This clonotype was recorded at least ten times. The genes are TRBV7-9 and TRBJ1-2, with 8 nucleotides matching TRBD1. The V gene end was trimmed by 5 bases and the J gene end by 6 bases; junction bases not matched to a gene: 8. The germline gives CDR1 SEHNR, CDR2 FQNEAQ (reference sequence). The CDR3 contains 14 residues. In nucleotides, the CDR3 is TGTGCCAGCAGCCCACGGACAGGGACTGATGGCTACACCTTC. Protein sequence: CASSPRTGTDGYTF.

CDR3 sequence reads: CASSLHSGGSQETQYF. The CDR3 bases are TGCGCCAGCAGCCTCCATAGCGGGGGGTCCCAAGAGACCCAGTACTTC. The rearrangement links TRBV5-1 to TRBJ2-5; 10 nucleotides match TRBD2. Germline V gene sequence: CDR1 SGHRS, CDR2 YFSETQ. There are 16 residues in the CDR3. J was trimmed by 1 base and V by 4 bases; bases with no gene match: 7. Together with reference TRBV5-1 and TRBJ2-5, the CDR3 gives the full variable domain: KAGVTQTPRYLIKTRGQQVTLSCSPISGHRSVSWYQQTPGQGLQFLFEYFSETQRNKGNFPGRFSGRQFSNSRSEMNVSTLELGDSALYLCASSLHSGGSQETQYFGPGTRLLVL.

This clonotype occurred many times. The gene calls are TRBV15 and TRBJ2-5; 7 positions agree with TRBD1. J gave up 0 bases and V 8 bases, and 6 bases lay outside the gene matches. The CDR3 is 14 residues long. The germline CDR1 and CDR2 sequences are LNHNV and YYDKDF (reference sequence). CDR3 residues: CATSRTGNQETQYF. The CDR3 DNA reads TGTGCCACCTCTCGGACAGGCAACCAAGAGACCCAGTACTTC.

CDR3 amino acids: CASSGEGTEAFF. The CDR3 DNA reads as TGTGCCAGCAGCGGCGAGGGGACTGAAGCTTTCTTT. This chain connects TRBV7-8 to TRBJ1-1, with D possibly matching TRBD1 (5 bases). Trimming removed 5 bases from V and 5 bases from J, with 9 bases in between. This CDR3 is 12 amino acids long. Germline lookup yields CDR1 SGHVS and CDR2 FQNEAQ.

This clonotype was detected many times. The chain carries TRBV5-1 and TRBJ1-6; D is unresolved. V dropped 2 bases and J dropped 9 bases, with 6 bases sitting between them. CDR1 and CDR2 (germline): SGHRS, YFSETQ. This CDR3 has 12 residues. The CDR3 DNA follows: TGCGCCAGCAGCTTCGAAACTTCACCCCTCCACTTT. Its translation: CASSFETSPLHF.

CDR3 nucleotides: TGCAGTGCTAGCTTAGGGTCCCTCATGGATGGCTACACCTTC. The encoded protein is CSASLGSLMDGYTF. The J gene is TRBJ1-2, the V gene TRBV20-1, with no clear D. The V gene lost 3 bases and the J gene lost 6 bases, with 17 bases spanning the gap. CDR1 DFQATT and CDR2 SNEGSKA come from the germline V gene (reference sequence). This CDR3 region has 14 residues.

This clonotype came up a few times. This rearrangement joins TRBV4-3 to TRBJ2-7, with D uncertain. This CDR3 has 15 residues. Germline CDR1 is LGHNA and CDR2 is YSLEER. V was pared by 0 bases and J by 5 bases, with 14 bases between. The CDR3 DNA reads as TGCGCCAGCAGCCAAGATTGGTCGCGAGTCAACGAGCAGTACTTC. It encodes CASSQDWSRVNEQYF.

Concerning this clonotype itself: The junction and the germline gene differ at one end; a read error may be behind it. The V gene is TRBV7-9, the J gene TRBJ2-3, with TRBD2 matching 9 bases. CDR1 and CDR2 from the germline V gene are SEHNR and FQNEAQ (reference sequence). The CDR3 runs 12 residues. CDR3 protein: CASSLAGSAQYF. In DNA, the CDR3 is TGTGCCAGCAGCCTAGCGGGGAGTGCGCAGTATTTT.

There are a few counts of this clonotype. This chain links TRBV15 with TRBJ2-6; tentative D call: TRBD2 (6 bases). V was cut by 0 bases and J by 4 bases, with 13 bases left in between. The CDR3 is 17 residues long. CDR1 LNHNV and CDR2 YYDKDF come from the germline V gene (reference sequence). The CDR3 loop is CATSRDGGSGGANVLTF. The CDR3 region has the DNA TGTGCCACCAGCAGAGACGGAGGGTCTGGCGGGGCCAACGTCCTGACTTTC.

The rearrangement uses TRBV9 and TRBJ2-7; the match to TRBD2 covers 12 bases. Unmatched junction bases numbered 4, after V lost 4 bases and J lost 5 bases. The CDR3 contains 14 residues. Germline CDR1 reads SGDLS; CDR2 reads YYNGEE. As DNA, the CDR3 is TGTGCCAGCAGCACGGGACTAGCGGGCCACGAGCAGTACTTC. This gives the protein CASSTGLAGHEQYF.